This paragraph covers one T cell receptor (beta chain) sequence. Antigen specificity is unknown. This record belongs to a study of early stage breast cancer tumors. The study's findings and limits: Commonly generated sequences made up most enriched TCRB sequences shared between patients.

Here immunoSEQ multiplex PCR was the method, and the copy in TCRdb shows in-frame clones only, minus some. This sample has 50,000 or so clones, with 75% to 85% found just once. Per the germline V gene, CDR1 is MNHNS and CDR2 is SASEGT. This CDR3 contains 16 residues. Germline trimming cut 1 base from V and 6 bases from J; bases unmatched to any gene: 10. This chain joins TRBV6-1 and TRBJ2-3; 7 nucleotides agree with TRBD2. Sequencing was performed on blood. The sequence came from a person aged 45-60 years with breast cancer. The CDR3 DNA sequence: TGTGCCAGCAGTGAAGGCGGGGGAGGGAGTTTTGATACGCAGTATTTT. This translates into CASSEGGGGSFDTQYF.